The 8 T cell receptor beta chains listed next were all sequenced from one sample in a study of T cells in Graves' hyperthyroidism and ophthalmopathy. RNA transcripts were the template for amplifying TCR beta CDR3 regions. Researchers ran a first-round RT-PCR on the TCR CDR3 using the HTBI primer set. Via MiXCR, TCRdb re-called the multiplex PCR reads, giving one row per CDR3 protein. The sample has under 300,000 distinct CDR3 sequences; around 25% are singletons. The source material was blood. These receptors all come from a man in his forties or fifties with Graves' hyperthyroidism that later progressed to Graves' ophthalmopathy.

At least ten counts were recorded for this clonotype. The rearrangement links TRBV4-2 to TRBJ2-2; 8 bases are shared with TRBD1. CDR1 LGHNA and CDR2 YNFKEQ come from the germline V gene. J was trimmed by 4 bases and V by 4 bases; bases with no gene match: 26. The CDR3 extends over 22 amino acids. The chain's CDR3 is CASSPRNPDRGGYWRGTGELFF. CDR3 DNA: TGTGCCAGCAGCCCCCGAAACCCCGACAGGGGTGGCTACTGGCGGGGCACCGGGGAGCTGTTTTTT.

The chain joins TRBV6-1 to TRBJ2-5; TRBD2 agrees at 13 bases. The CDR3 runs 16 residues. V dropped 1 base and J dropped 6; count of bases not matched to a gene: 5. The germline V gene encodes CDR1 MNHNS and CDR2 SASEGT. Here the CDR3 DNA reads TGTGCCAGCAGTGAAGGACTAGCGGGAGGTGGGAAGACCCAGTACTTC. Its protein product is CASSEGLAGGGKTQYF.

At least ten counts were recorded for this clonotype. The chain carries TRBV7-6 and TRBJ2-5; D possibly matches TRBD1 or TRBD2 (5 bases each). Germline CDR1 SGHVS, CDR2 FNYEAQ. With 2 bases removed from V and 1 base from J, the gap between germline ends came to 8 bases. CDR3 length equals 14 residues. CDR3 amino acids: CASSLNGAQETQYF. The DNA of the CDR3 is TGTGCCAGCAGCTTAAACGGGGCCCAAGAGACCCAGTACTTC. The full variable domain, in which reference TRBV7-6 and TRBJ2-5 provide the parts outside the CDR3, is GAGVSQSPRYKVTKRGQDVALRCDPISGHVSLYWYRQALGQGPEFLTYFNYEAQQDKSGLPNDRFSAERPEGSISTLTIQRTEQRDSAMYRCASSLNGAQETQYFGPGTRLLVL.

A few counts support this clonotype. The rearrangement uses TRBV4-1 and TRBJ2-7; D not certain. V lost 4 bases and J 2 bases, leaving 15 bases between the germline ends. Looked up from germline, CDR1 is MGHRA and CDR2 is YSYEKL. The CDR3 sequence is 15 residues long. CDR3 DNA: TGCGCCAGCAGCCCTACCGGCACAGTTACCTACGAGCAGTACTTC. Protein: CASSPTGTVTYEQYF.

This clonotype was seen ten or more times. The chain couples TRBV7-2 to TRBJ1-2; 10 bases line up with TRBD1. The CDR3 runs 15 residues. Trimming removed 0 bases from V and 8 bases from J; junction bases left unmatched: 6. CDR1 is SGHTA and CDR2 is FQGNSA in the germline V gene. Here the CDR3 reads CASSLARQGAKGYTF. The CDR3 DNA reads TGTGCCAGCAGCTTAGCCAGACAGGGGGCAAAGGGCTACACCTTC.

This clonotype was counted ten times or more. This chain links TRBV27 with TRBJ2-5; D is undetermined. CDR1 is MNHEY and CDR2 is SMNVEV in the germline V gene (reference sequence). V lost 2 bases and J 5 bases, leaving 9 bases between the germline ends. The CDR3 is made up of 13 amino acids. The CDR3 DNA is TGTGCCAGCAGTTTAGGGCAGAGGGAGACCCAGTACTTC. Amino acid sequence: CASSLGQRETQYF.

The gene calls are TRBV12-3 or TRBV12-4 and TRBJ1-1, with D perhaps TRBD1 (6 bases). V lost 5 bases, J lost 0 bases, and 19 bases lay in between. The CDR3 is 17 amino acids. The CDR3 loop reads CASSLSLAGTMNTEAFF. The CDR3, as DNA: TGTGCCAGCAGTCTTAGCCTGGCAGGGACAATGAACACTGAAGCTTTCTTT.

This clonotype occurred many times. The chain carries TRBV7-9 and TRBJ2-7; D is undetermined. CDR1 and CDR2 (germline): SEHNR, FQNEAQ (reference sequence). The CDR3 extends over 14 amino acids. Trimming took 8 bases from V and 5 from J, leaving 19 bases between them. The CDR3 DNA reads TGTGCCAGCGGATTGGCTAACTATCTCAACGAGCAGTACTTC. Its translation: CASGLANYLNEQYF.